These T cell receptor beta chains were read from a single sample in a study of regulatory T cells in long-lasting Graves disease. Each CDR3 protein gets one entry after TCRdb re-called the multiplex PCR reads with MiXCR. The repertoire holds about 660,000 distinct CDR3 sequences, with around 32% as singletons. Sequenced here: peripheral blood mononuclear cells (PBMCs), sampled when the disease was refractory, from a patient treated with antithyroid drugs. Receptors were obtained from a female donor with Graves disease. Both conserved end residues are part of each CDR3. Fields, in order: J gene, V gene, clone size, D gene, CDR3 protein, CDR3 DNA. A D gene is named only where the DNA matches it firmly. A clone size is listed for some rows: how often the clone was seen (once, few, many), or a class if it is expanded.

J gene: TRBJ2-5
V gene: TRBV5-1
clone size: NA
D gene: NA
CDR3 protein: CASSQVRQETQYF
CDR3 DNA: TGCGCCAGCAGCCAAGTGCGGCAAGAGACCCAGTACTTC

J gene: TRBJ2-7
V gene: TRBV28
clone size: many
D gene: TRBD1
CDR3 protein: CASWGRRDRGYEQYF
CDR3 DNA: TGTGCCAGCTGGGGCCGGCGGGACAGGGGTTACGAGCAGTACTTC

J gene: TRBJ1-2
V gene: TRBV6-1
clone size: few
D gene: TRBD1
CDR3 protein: CASRPGTGFDGYTF
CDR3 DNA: TGTGCCAGCCGTCCAGGGACAGGGTTCGACGGCTACACCTTC

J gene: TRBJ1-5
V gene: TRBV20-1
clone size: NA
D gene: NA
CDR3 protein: CSARGSGGAGNQPQHF
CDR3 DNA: TGCAGTGCGAGGGGGTCTGGGGGGGCGGGCAATCAGCCCCAGCATTTT

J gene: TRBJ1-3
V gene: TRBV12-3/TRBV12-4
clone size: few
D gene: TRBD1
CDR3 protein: CASKTGGGNTIYF
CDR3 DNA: TGTGCCAGCAAGACAGGGGGCGGAAACACCATATATTTT

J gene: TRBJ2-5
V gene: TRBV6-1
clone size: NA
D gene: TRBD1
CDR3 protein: CASSGSPGGLETQYF
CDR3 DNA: TGTGCCAGCAGTGGTTCTCCAGGGGGCCTGGAGACCCAGTACTTC

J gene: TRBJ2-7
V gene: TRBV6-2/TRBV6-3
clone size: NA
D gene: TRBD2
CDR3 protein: CASSYRCLAGGGPSYEQYF
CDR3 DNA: TGTGCCAGCAGTTACAGGTGTCTAGCGGGAGGGGGGCCATCCTACGAGCAGTACTTC

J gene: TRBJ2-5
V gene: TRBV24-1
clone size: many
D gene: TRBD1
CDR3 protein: CATSDPGQEGQETQYF
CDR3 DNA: TGTGCCACCAGTGACCCGGGACAGGAGGGTCAAGAGACCCAGTACTTC

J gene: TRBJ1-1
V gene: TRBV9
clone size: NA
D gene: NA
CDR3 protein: CASSPQSRGADTEAFF
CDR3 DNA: TGTGCCAGCAGCCCACAAAGTCGGGGGGCTGACACTGAAGCTTTCTTT

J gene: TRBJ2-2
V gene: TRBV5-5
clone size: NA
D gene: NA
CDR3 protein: CASSLAGLQNTGELFF
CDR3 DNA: TGTGCCAGCAGCCTAGCCGGGCTGCAAAACACCGGGGAGCTGTTTTTT

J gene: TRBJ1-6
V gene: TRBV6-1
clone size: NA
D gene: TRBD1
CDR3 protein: CASSERDRNNSPLHF
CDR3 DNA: TGTGCCAGCAGTGAACGGGACAGAAATAATTCACCCCTCCACTTT

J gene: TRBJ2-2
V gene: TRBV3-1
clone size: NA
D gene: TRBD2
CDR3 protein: CASSHFGGGRIDTGELFF
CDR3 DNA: TGTGCCAGCAGCCACTTCGGCGGCGGGAGGATTGACACCGGGGAGCTGTTTTTT

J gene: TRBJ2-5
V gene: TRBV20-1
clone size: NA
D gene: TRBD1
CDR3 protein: CNAREGSAGGLVETQYF
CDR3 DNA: TGCAATGCTAGAGAGGGGTCGGCAGGGGGTCTTGTGGAGACCCAGTACTTC

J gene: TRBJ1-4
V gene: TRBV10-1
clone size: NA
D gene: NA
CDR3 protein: CASSSTDHPEKLFF
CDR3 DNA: TGCGCCAGCAGTTCGACAGACCACCCTGAAAAACTGTTTTTT

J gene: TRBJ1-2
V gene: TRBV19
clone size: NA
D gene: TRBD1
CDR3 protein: CASSPRQGAHGYTF
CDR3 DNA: TGTGCCAGTAGTCCCCGACAGGGGGCACATGGCTACACCTTC

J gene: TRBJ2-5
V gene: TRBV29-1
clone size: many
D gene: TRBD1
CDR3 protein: CSVEDGDREYF
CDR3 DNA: TGCAGCGTTGAAGATGGGGACAGGGAGTACTTC

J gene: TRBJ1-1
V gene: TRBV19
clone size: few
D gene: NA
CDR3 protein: CASSIGYREWNTEAFF
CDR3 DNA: TGTGCCAGTAGTATCGGTTACAGGGAGTGGAACACTGAAGCTTTCTTT

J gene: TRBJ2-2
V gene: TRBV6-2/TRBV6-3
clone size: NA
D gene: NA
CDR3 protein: CATNALATGELFF
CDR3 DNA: TGTGCCACCAACGCTCTGGCCACCGGGGAGCTGTTTTTT